This T cell receptor beta chain was captured by sequencing in a study of CD8 T cells in ankylosing spondylitis. The germline V gene has CDR1 DFQATT and CDR2 SNEGSKA (reference sequence). The CDR3 runs to 14 residues. Losses at the gene ends were 1 base for V and 8 bases for J; bases not matched to a gene: 4. Findings of the study overall: Disease-associated clones were reportedly significantly overrepresented in matched ankylosing spondylitis synovial fluid. Ankylosing spondylitis blood appeared to carry a characteristic TCR beta motif of eight or nine highly homologous variants.

This clonotype was recorded at least ten times. Its cognate antigen is unknown. Quantitative 5'-RACE with molecular barcodes was used to make the TCR beta libraries. TCRdb independently ran MiXCR on the 5' RACE reads; one entry per CDR3 protein. The data show under 250,000 distinct CDR3 sequences, roughly 8.2% seen once. What was sequenced was blood, either unsorted or a sorted T cell fraction (not recorded which). The source is a female donor with ankylosing spondylitis or in good health (not recorded which). V and J are TRBV20-1 and TRBJ1-6; 8 bases map to TRBD1. CDR3 residues: CSARGGTGDSPLHF. Written as DNA, the CDR3 is TGCAGTGCTAGAGGGGGGACAGGAGATTCACCCCTCCACTTT.